This is a list of T cell receptor beta chains from one sample in a study of CD8 T cells in Susac syndrome. TCRdb reprocessed the immunoSEQ multiplex PCR reads via MiXCR and lists one record per CDR3 protein. The table shows around 110,000 distinct CDR3 sequences, with approximately 95% occurring only once. Input material: CD8+ T cells from PBMCs. Source of these receptors: a human donor with Susac syndrome. CDR3s leave out the opening cysteine and the closing phenylalanine or tryptophan.

V: TRBV6-6
J: TRBJ2-1
CDR3: ASRPRGRGNEQF

V: TRBV5-6
J: TRBJ2-3
CDR3: ASSWRDRVGTDTQY

V: TRBV2
J: TRBJ1-1
CDR3: ASSGTGANTEAF

V: TRBV2
J: TRBJ2-5
CDR3: ASLPGRGETQY

V: TRBV20-1
J: TRBJ2-6
CDR3: SARGTETGANVLT

V: TRBV7-2
J: TRBJ2-7
CDR3: ASSTGTSSYEQY

V: TRBV6-2/TRBV6-3
J: TRBJ1-1
CDR3: ASSLAWANTEAF

V: TRBV2
J: TRBJ1-1
CDR3: ASRDRGAF

V: TRBV27
J: TRBJ1-2
CDR3: ASSFLGQGYGYT

V: TRBV7-6
J: TRBJ1-1
CDR3: ASSLTSNTEAF

V: TRBV7-2
J: TRBJ2-7
CDR3: ASSLRQRGYEQY

V: TRBV9
J: TRBJ2-1
CDR3: ASSPRQGAINEQF

V: TRBV12-3/TRBV12-4
J: TRBJ2-1
CDR3: ASSLAPWRGYYNEQF